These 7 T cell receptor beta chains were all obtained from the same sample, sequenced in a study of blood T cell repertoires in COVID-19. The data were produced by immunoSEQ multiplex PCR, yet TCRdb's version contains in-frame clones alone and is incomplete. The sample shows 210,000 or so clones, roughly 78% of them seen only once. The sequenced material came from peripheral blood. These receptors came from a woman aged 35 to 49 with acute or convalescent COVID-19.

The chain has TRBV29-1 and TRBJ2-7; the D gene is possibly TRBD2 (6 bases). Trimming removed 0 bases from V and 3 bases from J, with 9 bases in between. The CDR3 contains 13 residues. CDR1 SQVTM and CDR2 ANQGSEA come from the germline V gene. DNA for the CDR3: TGCAGCGTTGAAGAGGGGGACTTCTACGAGCAGTACTTC. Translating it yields CSVEEGDFYEQYF.

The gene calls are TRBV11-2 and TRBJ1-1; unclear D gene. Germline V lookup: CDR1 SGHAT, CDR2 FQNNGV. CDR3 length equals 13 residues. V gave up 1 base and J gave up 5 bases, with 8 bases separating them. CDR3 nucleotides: TGTGCCAGCAGCTTAGGGGTGAGGACTGAAGCTTTCTTT. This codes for CASSLGVRTEAFF.

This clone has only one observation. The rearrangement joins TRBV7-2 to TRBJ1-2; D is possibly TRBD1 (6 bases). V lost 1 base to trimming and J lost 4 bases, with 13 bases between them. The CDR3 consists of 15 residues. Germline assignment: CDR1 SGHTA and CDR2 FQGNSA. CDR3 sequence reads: CASSLEAGARYGYTF. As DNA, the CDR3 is TGTGCCAGCAGCTTAGAGGCGGGGGCCCGCTATGGCTACACCTTC.

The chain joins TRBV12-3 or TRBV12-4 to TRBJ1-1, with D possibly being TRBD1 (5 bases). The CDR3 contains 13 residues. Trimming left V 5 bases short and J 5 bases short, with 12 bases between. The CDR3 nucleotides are TGTGCCAGCAGTCGGGACTGGGGGACTGAAGCTTTCTTT. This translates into CASSRDWGTEAFF.

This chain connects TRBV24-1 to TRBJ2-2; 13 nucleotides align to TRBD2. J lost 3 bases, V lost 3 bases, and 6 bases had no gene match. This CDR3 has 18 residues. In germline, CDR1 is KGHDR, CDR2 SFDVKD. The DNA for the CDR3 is TGTGCCACCAGTGATGCAGGACTAGCGGGAGCATACACCGGGGAGCTGTTTTTT. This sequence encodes CATSDAGLAGAYTGELFF.

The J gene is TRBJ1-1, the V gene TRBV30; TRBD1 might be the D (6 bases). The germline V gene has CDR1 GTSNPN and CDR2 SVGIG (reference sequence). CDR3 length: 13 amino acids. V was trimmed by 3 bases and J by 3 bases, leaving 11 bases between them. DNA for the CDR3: TGTGCCTGGAGGGACAGACAGGACACTGAAGCTTTCTTT. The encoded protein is CAWRDRQDTEAFF.

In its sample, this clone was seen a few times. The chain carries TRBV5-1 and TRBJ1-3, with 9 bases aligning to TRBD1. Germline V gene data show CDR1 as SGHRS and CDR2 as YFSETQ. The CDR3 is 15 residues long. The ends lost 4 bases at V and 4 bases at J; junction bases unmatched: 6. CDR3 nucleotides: TGCGCCAGCAGCATTTACACAGGGGGCGGAAACACCATATATTTT. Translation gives CASSIYTGGGNTIYF.